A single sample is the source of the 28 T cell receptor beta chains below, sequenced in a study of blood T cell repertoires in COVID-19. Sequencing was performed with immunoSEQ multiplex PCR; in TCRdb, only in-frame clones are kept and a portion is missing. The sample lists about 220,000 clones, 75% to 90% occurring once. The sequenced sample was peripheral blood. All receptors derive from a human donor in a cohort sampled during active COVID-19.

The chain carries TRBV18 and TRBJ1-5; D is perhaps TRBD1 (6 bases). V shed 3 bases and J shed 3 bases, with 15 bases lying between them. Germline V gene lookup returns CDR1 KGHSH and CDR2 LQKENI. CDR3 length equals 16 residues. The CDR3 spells CASSPLGTQSNQPQHF. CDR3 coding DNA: TGTGCCAGCTCACCTCTTGGGACACAATCCAATCAGCCCCAGCATTTT.

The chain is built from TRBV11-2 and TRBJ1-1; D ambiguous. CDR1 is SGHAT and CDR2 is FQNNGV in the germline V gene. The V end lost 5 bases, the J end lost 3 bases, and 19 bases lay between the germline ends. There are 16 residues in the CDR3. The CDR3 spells CASSPRDLNKHTEAFF. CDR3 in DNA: TGTGCCAGCAGCCCCCGGGATCTAAACAAACACACTGAAGCTTTCTTT.

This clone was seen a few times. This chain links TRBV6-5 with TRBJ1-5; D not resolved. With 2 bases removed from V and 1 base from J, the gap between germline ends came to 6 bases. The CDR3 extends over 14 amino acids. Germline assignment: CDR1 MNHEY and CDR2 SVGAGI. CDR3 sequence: CASSYRHSNQPQHF. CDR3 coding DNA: TGTGCCAGCAGTTACAGACACAGCAATCAGCCCCAGCATTTT.

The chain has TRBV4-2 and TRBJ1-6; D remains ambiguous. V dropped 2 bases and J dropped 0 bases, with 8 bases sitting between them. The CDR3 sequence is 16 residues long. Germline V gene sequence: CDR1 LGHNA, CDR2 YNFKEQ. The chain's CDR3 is CASSQTVISYNSPLHF. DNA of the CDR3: TGTGCCAGCAGCCAAACAGTAATCTCCTATAATTCACCCCTCCACTTT.

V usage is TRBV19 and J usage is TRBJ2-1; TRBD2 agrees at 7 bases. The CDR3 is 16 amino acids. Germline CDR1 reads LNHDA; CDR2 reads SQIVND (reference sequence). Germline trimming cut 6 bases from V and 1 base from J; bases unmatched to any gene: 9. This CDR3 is CASRRPGLFSYNEQFF. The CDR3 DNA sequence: TGTGCCAGTAGACGGCCGGGACTATTTTCCTACAATGAGCAGTTCTTC.

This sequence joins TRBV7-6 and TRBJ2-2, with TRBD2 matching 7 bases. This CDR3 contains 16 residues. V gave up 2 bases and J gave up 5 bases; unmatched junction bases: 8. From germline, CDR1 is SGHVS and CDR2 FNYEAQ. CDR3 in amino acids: CASSLPREGRTGELFF. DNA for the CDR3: TGTGCCAGCAGCTTACCTAGGGAGGGCCGTACCGGGGAGCTGTTTTTT. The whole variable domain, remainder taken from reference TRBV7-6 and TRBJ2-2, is GAGVSQSPRYKVTKRGQDVALRCDPISGHVSLYWYRQALGQGPEFLTYFNYEAQQDKSGLPNDRFSAERPEGSISTLTIQRTEQRDSAMYRCASSLPREGRTGELFFGEGSRLTVL.

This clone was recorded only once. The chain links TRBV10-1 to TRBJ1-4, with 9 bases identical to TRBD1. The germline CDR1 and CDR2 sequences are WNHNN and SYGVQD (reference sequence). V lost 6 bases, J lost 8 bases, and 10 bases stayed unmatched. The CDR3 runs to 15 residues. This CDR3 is CASSSQQGAGEKLFF. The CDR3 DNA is TGCGCCAGCAGCTCACAACAGGGGGCTGGGGAAAAACTGTTTTTT.

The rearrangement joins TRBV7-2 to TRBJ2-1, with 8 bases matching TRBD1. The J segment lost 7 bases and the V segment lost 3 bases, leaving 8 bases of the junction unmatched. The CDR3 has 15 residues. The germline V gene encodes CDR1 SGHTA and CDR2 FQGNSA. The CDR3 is CASSFRTGSRNEQFF. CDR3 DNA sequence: TGTGCCAGCAGCTTTAGGACAGGGAGTAGGAATGAGCAGTTCTTC.

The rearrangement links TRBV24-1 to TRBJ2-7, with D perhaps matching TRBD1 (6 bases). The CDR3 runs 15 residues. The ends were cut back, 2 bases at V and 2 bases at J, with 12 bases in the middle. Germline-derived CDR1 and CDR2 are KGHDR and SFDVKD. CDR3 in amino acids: CATSDSTGLPYEQYF. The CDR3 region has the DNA TGTGCCACCAGTGATTCTACAGGGTTGCCCTACGAGCAGTACTTC.

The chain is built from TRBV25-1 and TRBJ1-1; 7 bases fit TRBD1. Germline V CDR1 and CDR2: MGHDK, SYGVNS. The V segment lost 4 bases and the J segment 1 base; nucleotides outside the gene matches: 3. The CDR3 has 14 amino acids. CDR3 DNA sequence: TGTGCCAGCAGTGCAAGGACAGGGAACACTGAAGCTTTCTTT. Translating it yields CASSARTGNTEAFF.

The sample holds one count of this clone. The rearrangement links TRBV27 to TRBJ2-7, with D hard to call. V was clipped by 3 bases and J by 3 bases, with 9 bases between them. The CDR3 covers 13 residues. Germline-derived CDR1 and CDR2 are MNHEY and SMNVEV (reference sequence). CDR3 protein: CASSFVPGYEQYF. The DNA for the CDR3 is TGTGCCAGCAGTTTCGTCCCGGGCTACGAGCAGTACTTC.

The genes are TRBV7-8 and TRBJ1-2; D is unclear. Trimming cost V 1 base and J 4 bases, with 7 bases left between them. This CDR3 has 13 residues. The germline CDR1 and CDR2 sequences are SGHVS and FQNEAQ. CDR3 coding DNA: TGTGCCAGCAGCTTAGACGGAGGCTATGGCTACACCTTC. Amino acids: CASSLDGGYGYTF.

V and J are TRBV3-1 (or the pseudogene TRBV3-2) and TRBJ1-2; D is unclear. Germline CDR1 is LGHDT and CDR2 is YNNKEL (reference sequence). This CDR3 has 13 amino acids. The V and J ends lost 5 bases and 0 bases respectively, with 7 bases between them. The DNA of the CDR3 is TGTGCCAGCAGCAGTACATCTAACTATGGCTACACCTTC. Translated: CASSSTSNYGYTF.

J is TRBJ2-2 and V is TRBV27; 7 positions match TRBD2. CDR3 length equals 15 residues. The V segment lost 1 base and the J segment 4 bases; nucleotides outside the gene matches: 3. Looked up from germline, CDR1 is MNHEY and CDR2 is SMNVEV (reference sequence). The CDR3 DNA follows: TGTGCCAGCAGTTTATTCGGGAGGCTCACCGGGGAGCTGTTTTTT. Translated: CASSLFGRLTGELFF.

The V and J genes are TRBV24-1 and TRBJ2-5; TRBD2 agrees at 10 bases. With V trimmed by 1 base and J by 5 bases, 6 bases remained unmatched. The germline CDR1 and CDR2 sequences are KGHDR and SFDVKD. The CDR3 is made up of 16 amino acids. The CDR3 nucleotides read TGTGCCACCAGTGATTTTAAGCGGGAGGGCCGGGAGACCCAGTACTTC. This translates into CATSDFKREGRETQYF.

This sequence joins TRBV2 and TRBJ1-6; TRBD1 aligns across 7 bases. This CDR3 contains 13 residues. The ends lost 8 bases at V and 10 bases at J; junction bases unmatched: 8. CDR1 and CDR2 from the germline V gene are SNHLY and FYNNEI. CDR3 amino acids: CASDDRVGSPLHF. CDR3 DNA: TGTGCCAGCGACGACAGGGTAGGATCACCCCTCCACTTT.

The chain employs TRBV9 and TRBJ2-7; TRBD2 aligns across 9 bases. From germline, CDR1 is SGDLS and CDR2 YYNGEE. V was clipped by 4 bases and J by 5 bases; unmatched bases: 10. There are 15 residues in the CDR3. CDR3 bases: TGTGCCAGCAGCCCGTTAGCGGGAGATGACCACGAGCAGTACTTC. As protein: CASSPLAGDDHEQYF.

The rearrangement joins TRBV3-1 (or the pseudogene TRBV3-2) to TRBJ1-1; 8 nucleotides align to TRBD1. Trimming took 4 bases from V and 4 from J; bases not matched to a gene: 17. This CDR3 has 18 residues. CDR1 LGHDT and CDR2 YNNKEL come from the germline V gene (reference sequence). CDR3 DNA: TGTGCCAGCAGCCCGCAGGACAGGGTCCGTAAGGGGGTCACTGAAGCTTTCTTT. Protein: CASSPQDRVRKGVTEAFF.

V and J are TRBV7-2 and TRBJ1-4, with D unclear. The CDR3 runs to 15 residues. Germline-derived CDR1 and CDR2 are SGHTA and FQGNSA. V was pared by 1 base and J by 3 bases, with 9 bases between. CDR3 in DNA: TGTGCCAGCAGCTTAGAGCGCCAGCCTAATGAAAAACTGTTTTTT. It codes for CASSLERQPNEKLFF.

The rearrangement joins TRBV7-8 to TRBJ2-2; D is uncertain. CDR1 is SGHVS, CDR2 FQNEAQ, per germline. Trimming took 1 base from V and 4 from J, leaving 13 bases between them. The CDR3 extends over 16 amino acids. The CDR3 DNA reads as TGTGCCAGCAGCTTAGGCCATGTGGGCGCCACCGGGGAGCTGTTTTTT. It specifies CASSLGHVGATGELFF.

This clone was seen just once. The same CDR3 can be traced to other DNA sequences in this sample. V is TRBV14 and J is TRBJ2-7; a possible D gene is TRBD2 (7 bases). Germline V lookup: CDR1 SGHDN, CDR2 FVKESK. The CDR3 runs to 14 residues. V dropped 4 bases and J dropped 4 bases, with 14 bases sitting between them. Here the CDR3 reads CASSLGRGLYEQYF. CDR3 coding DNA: TGTGCCAGCAGCCTGGGGCGGGGGCTATACGAGCAGTACTTC.

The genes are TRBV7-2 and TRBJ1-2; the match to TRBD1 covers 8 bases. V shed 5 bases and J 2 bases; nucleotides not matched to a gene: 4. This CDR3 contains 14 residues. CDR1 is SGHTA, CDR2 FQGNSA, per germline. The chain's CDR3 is CASSPTGENYGYTF. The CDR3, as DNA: TGTGCCAGCAGCCCGACAGGGGAAAACTATGGCTACACCTTC.

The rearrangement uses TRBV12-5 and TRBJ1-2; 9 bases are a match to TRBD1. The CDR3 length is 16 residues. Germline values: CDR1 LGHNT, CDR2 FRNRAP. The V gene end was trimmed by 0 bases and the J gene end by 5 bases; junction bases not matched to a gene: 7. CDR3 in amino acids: CASGLVTTGGNYGYTF. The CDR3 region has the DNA TGTGCTAGTGGTTTGGTCACGACAGGGGGAAATTATGGCTACACCTTC.

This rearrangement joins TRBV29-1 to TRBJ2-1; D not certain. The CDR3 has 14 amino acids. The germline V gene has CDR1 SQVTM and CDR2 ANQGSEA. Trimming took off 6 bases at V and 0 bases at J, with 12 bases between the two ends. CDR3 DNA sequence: TGCAGCGTCGGCGGTAAGAGCTCCTACAATGAGCAGTTCTTC. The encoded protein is CSVGGKSSYNEQFF.

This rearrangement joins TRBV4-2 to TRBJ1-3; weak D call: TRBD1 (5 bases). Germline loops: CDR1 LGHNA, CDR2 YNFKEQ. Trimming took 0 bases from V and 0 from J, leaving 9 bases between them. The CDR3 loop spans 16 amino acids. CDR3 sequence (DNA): TGTGCCAGCAGCCAAGATCAGGGAAACTCTGGAAACACCATATATTTT. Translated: CASSQDQGNSGNTIYF.

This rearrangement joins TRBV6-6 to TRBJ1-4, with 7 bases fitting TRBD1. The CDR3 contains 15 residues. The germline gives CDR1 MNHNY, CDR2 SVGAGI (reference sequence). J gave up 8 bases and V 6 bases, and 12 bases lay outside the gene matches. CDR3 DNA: TGTGCCAGCAGGCCCGACAGGGTCGCAGGAGAAAAACTGTTTTTT. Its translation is CASRPDRVAGEKLFF.

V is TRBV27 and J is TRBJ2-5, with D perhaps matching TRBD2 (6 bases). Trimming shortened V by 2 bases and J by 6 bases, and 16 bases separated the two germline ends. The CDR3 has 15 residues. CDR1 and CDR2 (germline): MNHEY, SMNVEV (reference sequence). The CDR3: CASSLLPSAGKTQYF. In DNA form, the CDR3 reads TGTGCCAGCAGTTTACTTCCGTCGGCGGGAAAGACCCAGTACTTC.

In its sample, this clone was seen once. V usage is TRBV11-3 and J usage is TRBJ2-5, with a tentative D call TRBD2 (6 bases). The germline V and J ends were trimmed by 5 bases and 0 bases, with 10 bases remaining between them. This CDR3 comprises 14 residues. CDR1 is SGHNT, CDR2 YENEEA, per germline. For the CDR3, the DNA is TGTGCCAGCAGCCTCCGGGGGAACCAAGAGACCCAGTACTTC. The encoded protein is CASSLRGNQETQYF.